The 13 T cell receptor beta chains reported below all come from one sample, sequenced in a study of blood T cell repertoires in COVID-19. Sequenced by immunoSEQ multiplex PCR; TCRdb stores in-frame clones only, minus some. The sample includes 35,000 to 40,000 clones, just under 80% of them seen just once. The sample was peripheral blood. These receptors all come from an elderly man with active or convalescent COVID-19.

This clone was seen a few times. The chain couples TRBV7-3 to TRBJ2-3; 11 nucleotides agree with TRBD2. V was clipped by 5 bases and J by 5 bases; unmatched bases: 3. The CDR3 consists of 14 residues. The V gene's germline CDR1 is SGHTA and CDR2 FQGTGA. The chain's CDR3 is CASSPGLAGDTQYF. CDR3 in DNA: TGTGCCAGCAGCCCCGGACTAGCGGGAGATACGCAGTATTTT.

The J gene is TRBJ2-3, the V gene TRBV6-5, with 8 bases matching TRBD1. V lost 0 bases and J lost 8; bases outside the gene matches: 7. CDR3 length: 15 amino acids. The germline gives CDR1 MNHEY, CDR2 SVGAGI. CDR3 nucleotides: TGTGCCAGCAGTTACTCCGGACAGGGCGAGGGTACGCAGTATTTT. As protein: CASSYSGQGEGTQYF.

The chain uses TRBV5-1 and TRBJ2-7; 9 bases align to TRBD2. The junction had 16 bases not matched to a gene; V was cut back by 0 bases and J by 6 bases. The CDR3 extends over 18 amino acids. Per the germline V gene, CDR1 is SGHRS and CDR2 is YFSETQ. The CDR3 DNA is TGCGCCAGCAGCTTGGCCGGGTTGAGCTTGCGGGAGGGCGGCGAGCAGTACTTC. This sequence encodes CASSLAGLSLREGGEQYF.

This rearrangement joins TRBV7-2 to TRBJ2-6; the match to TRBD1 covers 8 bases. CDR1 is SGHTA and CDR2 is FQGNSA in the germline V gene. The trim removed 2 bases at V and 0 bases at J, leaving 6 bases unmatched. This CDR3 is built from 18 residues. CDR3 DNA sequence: TGTGCCAGCAGCTTATTCATGGGACAGGTCTCTGGGGCCAACGTCCTGACTTTC. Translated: CASSLFMGQVSGANVLTF.

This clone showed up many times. CDR3 sequence (DNA): TGTGCCAGCACTGCCTCCCCGGGGAACACTGAAGCTTTCTTT. This sequence encodes CASTASPGNTEAFF. The chain recombines TRBV6-4 with TRBJ1-1; no clear D gene. V was cut by 7 bases and J by 1 base, with 13 bases left in between. CDR1 is MRHNA and CDR2 is SNTAGT in the germline V gene. The CDR3 totals 14 residues.

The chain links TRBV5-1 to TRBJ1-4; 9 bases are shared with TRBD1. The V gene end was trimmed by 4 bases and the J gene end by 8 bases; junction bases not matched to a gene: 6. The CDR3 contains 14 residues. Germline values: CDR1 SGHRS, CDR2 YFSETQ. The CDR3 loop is CASSRTGDPEKLFF. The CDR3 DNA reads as TGCGCCAGCAGCCGGACAGGGGACCCGGAAAAACTGTTTTTT.

CDR3 DNA sequence: TGTGCCAGCAGCCCCGGACAGGGGCCACCTGGCGAGCAGTACTTC. Residues: CASSPGQGPPGEQYF. The rearrangement uses TRBV11-3 and TRBJ2-7; 9 nucleotides line up with TRBD1. This CDR3 region has 15 residues. The germline V gene encodes CDR1 SGHNT and CDR2 YENEEA. V was clipped by 5 bases and J by 6 bases; unmatched bases: 11.

The CDR3 bases are TGTGCCAGCCCCGGTAGGGGACAGGGGTCAGATACGCAGTATTTT. This codes for CASPGRGQGSDTQYF. This chain joins TRBV2 and TRBJ2-3; 10 bases align to TRBD1. Germline V gene data show CDR1 as SNHLY and CDR2 as FYNNEI. The V and J ends lost 8 bases and 4 bases, in that order; junction bases with no gene match: 9. This CDR3 is 15 amino acids long.

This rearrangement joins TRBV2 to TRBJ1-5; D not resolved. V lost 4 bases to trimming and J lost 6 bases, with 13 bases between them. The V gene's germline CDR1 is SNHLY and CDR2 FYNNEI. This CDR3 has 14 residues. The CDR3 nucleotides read TGTGCCAGCAGTGTTAGGGAAGGGAGTCAGCCCCAGCATTTT. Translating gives CASSVREGSQPQHF.

The CDR3 region has the DNA TGTGCCACCAGTGATTTCCGTTCTAGCGGGAGGGCCCATGAGCAGTTCTTC. This codes for CATSDFRSSGRAHEQFF. The chain carries TRBV24-1 and TRBJ2-1; 12 positions match TRBD2. V was pared by 1 base and J by 8 bases, with 8 bases of the junction left unmatched. This CDR3 is 17 amino acids long. Germline CDR1 reads KGHDR; CDR2 reads SFDVKD.

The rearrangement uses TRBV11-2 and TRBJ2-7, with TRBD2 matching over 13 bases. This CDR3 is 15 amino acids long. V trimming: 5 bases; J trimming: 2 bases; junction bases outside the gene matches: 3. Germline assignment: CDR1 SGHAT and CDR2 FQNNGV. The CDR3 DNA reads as TGTGCCAGCAGCCCCGGACTAGCGGGGGCCTACGAGCAGTACTTC. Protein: CASSPGLAGAYEQYF.

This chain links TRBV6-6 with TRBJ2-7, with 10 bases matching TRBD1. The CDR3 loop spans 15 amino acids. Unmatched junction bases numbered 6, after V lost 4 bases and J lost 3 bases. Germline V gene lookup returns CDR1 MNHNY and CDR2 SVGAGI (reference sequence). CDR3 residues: CASSWPGQGFYEQYF. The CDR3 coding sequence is TGTGCCAGCAGTTGGCCGGGACAGGGGTTCTACGAGCAGTACTTC.

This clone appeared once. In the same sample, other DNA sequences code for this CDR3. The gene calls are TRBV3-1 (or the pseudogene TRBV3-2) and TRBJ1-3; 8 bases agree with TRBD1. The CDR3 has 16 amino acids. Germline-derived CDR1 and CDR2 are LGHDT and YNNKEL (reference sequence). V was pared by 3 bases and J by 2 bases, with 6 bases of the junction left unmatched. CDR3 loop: CASSQNPGGPGNTIYF. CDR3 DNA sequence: TGTGCCAGCAGCCAGAATCCAGGGGGCCCTGGAAACACCATATATTTT.